These 24 T cell receptor beta chains originate from one sample sequenced in a study of T cell responses to AZD1222 COVID-19 vaccine. Repertoires were generated with immunoSEQ multiplex PCR, while TCRdb's copy carries only in-frame clones and drops some. The table lists roughly 120,000 clones, 85% to 90% of them singletons, with 4.4% in the top ten. Sequenced material: peripheral blood, taken on day 0 of AZD1222 vaccination. These receptors all stem from an adult in good health.

The chain employs TRBV27 and TRBJ1-5; perhaps TRBD1 as D (6 bases). V lost 3 bases to trimming and J lost 3 bases, with 12 bases between them. This CDR3 has 15 residues. Germline V gene sequence: CDR1 MNHEY, CDR2 SMNVEV (reference sequence). CDR3 sequence reads: CASSLGAGYNQPQHF. The CDR3 DNA follows: TGTGCCAGCAGTTTGGGGGCAGGTTACAATCAGCCCCAGCATTTT.

The chain carries TRBV18 and TRBJ2-5; D uncertain. Per germline, CDR1 KGHSH and CDR2 LQKENI. V was clipped by 5 bases and J by 7 bases, with 11 bases between them. The CDR3 loop spans 12 amino acids. The CDR3 nucleotides are TGTGCCAGCTCATCCGATGTGGGGACCCAGTACTTC. Translated: CASSSDVGTQYF.

The rearrangement links TRBV5-1 to TRBJ2-3; D not certain. CDR1 is SGHRS, CDR2 YFSETQ, per germline. The CDR3 runs to 14 residues. The germline V and J ends were trimmed by 4 bases and 0 bases, with 9 bases remaining between them. CDR3 in DNA: TGCGCCAGCAGCCTGGAAACTAGCACAGATACGCAGTATTTT. This sequence encodes CASSLETSTDTQYF.

The rearrangement links TRBV21-1 to TRBJ2-1; the table names TRBD1, a call not compared with the DNA. TRBV21-1 is shown as a pseudogene. There are 18 residues in the CDR3. Here the CDR3 reads CASSKVRTGGEEIFCEFF. CDR3 nucleotide sequence: TGTGCCAGCAGCAAAGTCCGGACAGGGGGCGAAGAAATATTTTGTGAGTTCTTC.

V and J are TRBV19 and TRBJ1-6; D possibly corresponds to TRBD1 (6 bases). The V gene's germline CDR1 is LNHDA and CDR2 SQIVND (reference sequence). V lost 4 bases and J 6 bases, leaving 13 bases between the germline ends. This CDR3 region has 15 residues. The CDR3 loop reads CASSNRDIRNSPLHF. For the CDR3, the DNA is TGTGCCAGTAGTAACCGGGACATACGTAATTCACCCCTCCACTTT.

CDR3 nucleotides: TGTGCCTGGAGTGTATCTGACGAGCAGTACTTC. This translates into CAWSVSDEQYF. V is TRBV30 and J is TRBJ2-7, with D hard to call. V lost 0 bases and J 5 bases, leaving 5 bases between the germline ends. From germline, CDR1 is GTSNPN and CDR2 SVGIG (reference sequence). CDR3 length: 11 amino acids. The entire variable domain, with the rest obtained from reference TRBV30 and TRBJ2-7, is as follows: SQTIHQWPATLVQPVGSPLSLECTVEGTSNPNLYWYRQAAGRGLQLLFYSVGIGQISSEVPQNLSASRPQDRQFILSSKKLLLSDSGFYLCAWSVSDEQYFGPGTRLTVT.

The chain couples TRBV5-1 to TRBJ2-1, with 7 bases aligning to TRBD1. J was trimmed by 9 bases and V by 3 bases; bases with no gene match: 12. This CDR3 has 15 residues. CDR1 is SGHRS and CDR2 is YFSETQ in the germline V gene. DNA of the CDR3: TGCGCCAGCAGCTCAACAGGGGTCGTGGCGGGTGAGCAGTTCTTC. Amino acid sequence: CASSSTGVVAGEQFF.

The chain links TRBV6-6 to TRBJ2-2; D call uncertain. The CDR3 consists of 13 residues. CDR1 is MNHNY, CDR2 SVGAGI, per germline (reference sequence). The germline V and J ends were trimmed by 6 bases and 0 bases, with 5 bases remaining between them. This CDR3 reads CASSLSNTGELFF. For the CDR3, the DNA is TGTGCCAGCAGCCTATCGAACACCGGGGAGCTGTTTTTT.

The table lists this clone with a count of one. The chain uses TRBV7-5 and TRBJ2-4; TRBD1, the table's D call, lacks a check against the DNA. TRBV7-5 has pseudogene status. The CDR3 has 17 amino acids. DNA for the CDR3: TGTGTCAGAAGCCCATTTAGGGGGCCATGGGACAAAAACATTCAGTACTTC. It translates to CVRSPFRGPWDKNIQYF.

This clone was picked up a small number of times. CDR3 coding DNA: TGCGCCAGCAGCTTGCAGCCGTCGGGAGATGAGCAGTTCTTC. Amino acids: CASSLQPSGDEQFF. The chain employs TRBV5-1 and TRBJ2-1, with D tentatively TRBD2 (6 bases). Germline values: CDR1 SGHRS, CDR2 YFSETQ. The CDR3 runs to 14 residues. Between the trimmed V and J ends, which lost 1 base and 8 bases, there was a span of 13 bases.

The V gene is TRBV4-1, the J gene TRBJ1-1, with a tentative D call TRBD1 (6 bases). The V end was cut by 1 base, the J end by 3 bases, with 18 bases between. The germline V gene encodes CDR1 MGHRA and CDR2 YSYEKL. This CDR3 is 17 amino acids long. DNA for the CDR3: TGCGCCAGCAGCCAAGCTACCCAGGGGCGGGGTGACACTGAAGCTTTCTTT. Translation: CASSQATQGRGDTEAFF.

The rearrangement uses TRBV7-9 and TRBJ2-1, with a possible D match to TRBD2 (6 bases). The CDR3 contains 14 residues. V was shortened by 7 bases and J by 1 base, with 11 bases between the two germline ends. The germline CDR1 and CDR2 sequences are SEHNR and FQNEAQ (reference sequence). The CDR3 region is CASTLGGSYNEQFF. CDR3 bases: TGTGCCAGCACCTTGGGGGGATCCTACAATGAGCAGTTCTTC. Full variable domain (remainder filled in from reference TRBV7-9 and TRBJ2-1): DTGVSQNPRHKITKRGQNVTFRCDPISEHNRLYWYRQTLGQGPEFLTYFQNEAQLEKSRLLSDRFSAERPKGSFSTLEIQRTEQGDSAMYLCASTLGGSYNEQFFGPGTRLTVL.

J is TRBJ1-3 and V is TRBV14, with unresolved D. V gave up 5 bases and J gave up 2 bases, with 19 bases separating them. From germline, CDR1 is SGHDN and CDR2 FVKESK. This CDR3 has 17 residues. CDR3 region: CASSASHGVGPGNTIYF. In DNA form, the CDR3 reads TGTGCCAGCAGCGCAAGCCATGGGGTCGGTCCTGGAAACACCATATATTTT. Together with reference TRBV14 and TRBJ1-3, the CDR3 gives the full variable domain: EAGVTQFPSHSVIEKGQTVTLRCDPISGHDNLYWYRRVMGKEIKFLLHFVKESKQDESGMPNNRFLAERTGGTYSTLKVQPAELEDSGVYFCASSASHGVGPGNTIYFGEGSWLTVV.

The chain is built from TRBV4-1 and TRBJ2-7, with TRBD2 identical over 8 bases. Unmatched junction bases numbered 12, after V lost 3 bases and J lost 2 bases. Germline-derived CDR1 and CDR2 are MGHRA and YSYEKL. The CDR3 length is 17 residues. The CDR3 protein is CASSQGPPAGEAYEQYF. The CDR3, as DNA: TGCGCCAGCAGCCAGGGCCCTCCAGCGGGAGAAGCCTACGAGCAGTACTTC.

The CDR3 spells CASSPTGNGYTF. The CDR3 nucleotides read TGTGCCAGCAGTCCTACAGGGAATGGCTACACCTTC. The chain is built from TRBV2 and TRBJ1-2; D may be TRBD1 (6 bases). The CDR3 length is 12 residues. Trimming stripped 5 bases from V and 6 bases from J, with 10 bases between. Germline V gene lookup returns CDR1 SNHLY and CDR2 FYNNEI.

This clone was detected only a few times. The rearrangement links TRBV5-1 to TRBJ1-6, with D perhaps TRBD1 (6 bases). Trimming left V 4 bases short and J 9 bases short, with 14 bases between. Per the germline V gene, CDR1 is SGHRS and CDR2 is YFSETQ. CDR3 length: 14 residues. The DNA for the CDR3 is TGCGCCAGCAGCGCAGGGGAACAGATTTCACCCCTCCACTTT. Its protein product is CASSAGEQISPLHF.

The chain has TRBV28 and TRBJ1-6; weak D call: TRBD1 (6 bases). V was pared by 7 bases and J by 7 bases, with 14 bases between. Germline V gene data show CDR1 as MDHEN and CDR2 as SYDVKM. This CDR3 is built from 14 residues. CDR3 amino acids: CASKPGQLNSPLHF. CDR3 DNA sequence: TGTGCCAGCAAACCTGGACAGTTAAATTCACCCCTCCACTTT.

The J gene is TRBJ1-1, the V gene TRBV15; D not certain. The V end was cut by 0 bases, the J end by 6 bases, with 11 bases between. The CDR3 is 14 amino acids. From germline, CDR1 is LNHNV and CDR2 YYDKDF (reference sequence). The CDR3 loop is CATSRDRLLPEAFF. CDR3 sequence (DNA): TGTGCCACCAGCAGAGATCGGTTGCTTCCTGAAGCTTTCTTT. The variable domain in full, completed from reference TRBV15 and TRBJ1-1, reads DAMVIQNPRYQVTQFGKPVTLSCSQTLNHNVMYWYQQKSSQAPKLLFHYYDKDFNNEADTPDNFQSRRPNTSFCFLDIRSPGLGDTAMYLCATSRDRLLPEAFFGQGTRLTVV.

The V gene is TRBV28, the J gene TRBJ1-2, with D possibly TRBD1 on 6 matching bases. Trimming took 5 bases from V and 4 from J, leaving 17 bases between them. Germline CDR1 is MDHEN and CDR2 is SYDVKM. The CDR3 runs to 15 residues. The CDR3 loop is CASSQGTALGYGYTF. The CDR3 DNA reads as TGTGCCAGCAGTCAGGGGACGGCGCTGGGCTATGGCTACACCTTC.

This chain joins TRBV5-1 and TRBJ2-2; D not resolved. The CDR3 spans 15 residues. V lost 0 bases and J 6 bases, leaving 12 bases between the germline ends. Germline CDR1 reads SGHRS; CDR2 reads YFSETQ. CDR3 DNA: TGCGCCAGCAGCTTGGAGTCAGTCTGGGCCGGGGAGCTGTTTTTT. Translating gives CASSLESVWAGELFF.

The chain carries TRBV3-1 (or the pseudogene TRBV3-2) and TRBJ1-4; D call uncertain. The ends were cut back, 2 bases at V and 15 bases at J, with 16 bases in the middle. This CDR3 contains 13 residues. Germline values: CDR1 LGHDT, CDR2 YNNKEL (reference sequence). In DNA form, the CDR3 reads TGTGCCAGCAGCCAATCAACTGGACGGTCTGTGTTTTTT. Encoded protein: CASSQSTGRSVFF.

This sequence joins TRBV19 and TRBJ2-5; possible D gene TRBD1, 6 bases. V lost 4 bases and J lost 1, with 16 bases in between. The CDR3 is made up of 16 amino acids. Germline V CDR1 and CDR2: LNHDA, SQIVND (reference sequence). The CDR3, as DNA: TGTGCCAGTAGTACCCGAACACAGGGCCCCCAAGAGACCCAGTACTTC. It specifies CASSTRTQGPQETQYF.

The chain couples TRBV11-2 to TRBJ2-2; D call uncertain. This CDR3 spans 15 amino acids. Germline V gene data show CDR1 as SGHAT and CDR2 as FQNNGV. V dropped 0 bases and J dropped 0 bases, with 5 bases sitting between them. The CDR3, as DNA: TGTGCCAGCAGCTTAGAAGGGACGAACACCGGGGAGCTGTTTTTT. This gives the protein CASSLEGTNTGELFF. The full variable domain, in which reference TRBV11-2 and TRBJ2-2 provide the parts outside the CDR3, is EAGVAQSPRYKIIEKRQSVAFWCNPISGHATLYWYQQILGQGPKLLIQFQNNGVVDDSQLPKDRFSAERLKGVDSTLKIQPAKLEDSAVYLCASSLEGTNTGELFFGEGSRLTVL.

Worth noting for this clone: Distinct nucleotide sequences in the sample also encode this CDR3. The V and J genes are TRBV2 and TRBJ1-1; 7 positions agree with TRBD1. The CDR3 has 13 amino acids. J lost 1 base, V lost 4 bases, and 0 bases had no gene match. CDR1 is SNHLY and CDR2 is FYNNEI in the germline V gene. In DNA form, the CDR3 reads TGTGCCAGCAGTGGACAGGGGAACACTGAAGCTTTCTTT. Translating gives CASSGQGNTEAFF.